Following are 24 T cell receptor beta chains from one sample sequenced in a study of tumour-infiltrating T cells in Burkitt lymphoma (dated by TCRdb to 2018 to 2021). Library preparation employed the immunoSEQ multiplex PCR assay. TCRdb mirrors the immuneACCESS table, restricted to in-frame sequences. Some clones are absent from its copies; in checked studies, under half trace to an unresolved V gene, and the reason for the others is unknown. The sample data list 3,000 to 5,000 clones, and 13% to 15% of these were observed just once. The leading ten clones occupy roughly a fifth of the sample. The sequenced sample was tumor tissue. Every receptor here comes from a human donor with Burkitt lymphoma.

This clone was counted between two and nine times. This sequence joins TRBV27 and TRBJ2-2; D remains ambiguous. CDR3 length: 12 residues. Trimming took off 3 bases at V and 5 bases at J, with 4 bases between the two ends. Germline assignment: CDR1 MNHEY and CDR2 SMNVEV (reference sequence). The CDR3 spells CASSFRTGELFF. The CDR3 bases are TGTGCCAGCAGTTTCAGGACCGGGGAGCTGTTTTTT.

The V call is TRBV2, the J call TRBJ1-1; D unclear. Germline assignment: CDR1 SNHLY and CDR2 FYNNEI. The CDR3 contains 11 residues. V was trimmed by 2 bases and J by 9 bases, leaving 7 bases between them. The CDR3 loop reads CASSEQSKAFF. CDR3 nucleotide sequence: TGTGCCAGCAGTGAACAGAGCAAAGCTTTCTTT.

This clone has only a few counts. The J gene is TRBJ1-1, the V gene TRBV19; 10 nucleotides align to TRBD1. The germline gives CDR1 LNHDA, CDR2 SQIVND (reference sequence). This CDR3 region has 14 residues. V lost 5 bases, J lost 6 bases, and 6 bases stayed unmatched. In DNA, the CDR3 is TGTGCCAGTAGTGCTTTGGACAGGGGGGCTGAAGCTTTCTTT. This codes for CASSALDRGAEAFF.

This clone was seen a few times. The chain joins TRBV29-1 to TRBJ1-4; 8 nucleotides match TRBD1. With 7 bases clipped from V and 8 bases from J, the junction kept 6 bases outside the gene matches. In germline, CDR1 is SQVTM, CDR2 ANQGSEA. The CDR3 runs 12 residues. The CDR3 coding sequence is TGCAGCGCGGGGACAGGAGGGGAAAAACTGTTTTTT. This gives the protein CSAGTGGEKLFF.

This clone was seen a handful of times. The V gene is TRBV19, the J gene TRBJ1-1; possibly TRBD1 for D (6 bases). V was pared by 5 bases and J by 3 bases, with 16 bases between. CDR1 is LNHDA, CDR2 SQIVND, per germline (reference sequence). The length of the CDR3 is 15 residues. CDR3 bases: TGTGCCAGTAGTCCGCCGGGACACGGGGACACTGAAGCTTTCTTT. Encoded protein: CASSPPGHGDTEAFF.

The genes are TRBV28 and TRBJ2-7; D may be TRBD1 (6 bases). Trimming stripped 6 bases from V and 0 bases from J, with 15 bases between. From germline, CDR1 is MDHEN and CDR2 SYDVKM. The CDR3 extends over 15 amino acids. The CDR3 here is CASSRSDRSSYEQYF. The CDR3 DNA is TGTGCCAGCAGCCGGTCCGACAGGAGCTCCTACGAGCAGTACTTC.

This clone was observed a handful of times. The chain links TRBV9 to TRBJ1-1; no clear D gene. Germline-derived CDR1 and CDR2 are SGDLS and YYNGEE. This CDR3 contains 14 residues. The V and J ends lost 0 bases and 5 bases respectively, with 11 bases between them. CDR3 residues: CASSVVKVRTEAFF. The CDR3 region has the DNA TGTGCCAGCAGCGTAGTGAAGGTAAGGACTGAAGCTTTCTTT.

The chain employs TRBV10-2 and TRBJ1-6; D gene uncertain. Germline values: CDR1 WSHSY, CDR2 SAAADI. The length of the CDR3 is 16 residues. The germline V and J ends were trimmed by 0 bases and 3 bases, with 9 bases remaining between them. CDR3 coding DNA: TGCGCCAGCAGTGAGTCATCGGGGAACTATAATTCACCCCTCCACTTT. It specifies CASSESSGNYNSPLHF.

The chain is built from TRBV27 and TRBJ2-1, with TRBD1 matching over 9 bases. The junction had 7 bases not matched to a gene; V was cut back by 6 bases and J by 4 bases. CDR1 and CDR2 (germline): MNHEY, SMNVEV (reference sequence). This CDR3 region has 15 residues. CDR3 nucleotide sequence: TGTGCCAGCAGCCCCGGGACAGGGTCTTACAATGAGCAGTTCTTC. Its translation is CASSPGTGSYNEQFF.

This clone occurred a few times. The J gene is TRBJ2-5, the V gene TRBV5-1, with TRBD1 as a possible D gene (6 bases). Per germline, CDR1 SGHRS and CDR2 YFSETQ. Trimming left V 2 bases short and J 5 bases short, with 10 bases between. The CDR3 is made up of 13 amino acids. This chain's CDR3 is CASSFTGMETQYF. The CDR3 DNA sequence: TGCGCCAGCAGCTTCACAGGGATGGAGACCCAGTACTTC.

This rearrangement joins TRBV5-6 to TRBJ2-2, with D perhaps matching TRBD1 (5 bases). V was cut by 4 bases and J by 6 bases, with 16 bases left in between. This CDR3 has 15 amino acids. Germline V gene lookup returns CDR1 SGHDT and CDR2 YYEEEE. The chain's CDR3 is CASSPRVRYPGELFF. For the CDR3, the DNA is TGTGCCAGCAGCCCCAGGGTAAGGTACCCCGGGGAGCTGTTTTTT.

CDR3 amino acids: CASSFQGGSYEQYF. CDR3 DNA: TGTGCCAGCAGTTTCCAGGGAGGCTCCTACGAGCAGTACTTC. J is TRBJ2-7 and V is TRBV28; the D gene is possibly TRBD2 (6 bases). Trimming removed 3 bases from V and 0 bases from J, with 9 bases in between. The CDR3 loop spans 14 amino acids. Germline-derived CDR1 and CDR2 are MDHEN and SYDVKM.

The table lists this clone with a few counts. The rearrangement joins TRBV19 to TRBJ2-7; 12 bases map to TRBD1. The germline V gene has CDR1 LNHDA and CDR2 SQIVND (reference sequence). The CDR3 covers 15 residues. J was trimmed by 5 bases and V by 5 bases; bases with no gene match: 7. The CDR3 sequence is CASSVGQGATDEQYF. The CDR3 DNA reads TGTGCCAGTAGTGTGGGACAGGGGGCTACAGACGAGCAGTACTTC.

The CDR3 bases are TGTGCCAGCAGCTTAAGGGGGGGCGAGCAGTACTTC. This gives the protein CASSLRGGEQYF. The J gene is TRBJ2-7, the V gene TRBV7-6, with a possible D match to TRBD2 (7 bases). CDR3 length equals 12 residues. V was cut by 2 bases and J by 6 bases, with 8 bases left in between. Germline CDR1 is SGHVS and CDR2 is FNYEAQ.

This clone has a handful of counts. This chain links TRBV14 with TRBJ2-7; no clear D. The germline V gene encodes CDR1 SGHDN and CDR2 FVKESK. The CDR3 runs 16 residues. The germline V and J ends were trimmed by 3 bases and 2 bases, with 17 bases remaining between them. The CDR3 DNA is TGTGCCAGCAGCCAGTCGGGTAATCTGAACGCCTACGAGCAGTACTTC. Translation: CASSQSGNLNAYEQYF.

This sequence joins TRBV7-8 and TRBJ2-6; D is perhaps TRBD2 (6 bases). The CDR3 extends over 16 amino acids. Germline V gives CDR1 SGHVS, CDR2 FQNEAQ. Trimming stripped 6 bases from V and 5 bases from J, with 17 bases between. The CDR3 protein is CASRTGLGGRANVLTF. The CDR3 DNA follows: TGTGCCAGCAGGACGGGACTGGGCGGTAGGGCCAACGTCCTGACTTTC.

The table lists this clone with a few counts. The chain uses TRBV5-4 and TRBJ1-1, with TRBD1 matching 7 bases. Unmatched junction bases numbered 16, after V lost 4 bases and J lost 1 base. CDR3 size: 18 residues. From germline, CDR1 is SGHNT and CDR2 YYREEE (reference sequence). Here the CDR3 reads CASSHRSRQGEPNTEAFF. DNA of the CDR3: TGTGCCAGCAGCCATAGGTCCAGACAGGGTGAACCGAACACTGAAGCTTTCTTT.

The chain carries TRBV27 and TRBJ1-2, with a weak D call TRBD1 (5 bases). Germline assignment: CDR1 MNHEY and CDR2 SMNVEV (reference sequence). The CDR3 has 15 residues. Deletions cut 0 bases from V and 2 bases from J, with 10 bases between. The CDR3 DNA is TGTGCCAGCAGTTTATCCGGGGGGGGGAACTATGGCTACACCTTC. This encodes CASSLSGGGNYGYTF.

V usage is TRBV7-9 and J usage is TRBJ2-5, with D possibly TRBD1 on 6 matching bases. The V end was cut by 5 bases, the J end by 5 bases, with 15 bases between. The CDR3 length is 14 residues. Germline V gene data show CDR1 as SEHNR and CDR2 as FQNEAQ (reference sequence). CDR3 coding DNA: TGTGCCAGCAGCCCCCCACAGGGATGGGAGACCCAGTACTTC. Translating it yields CASSPPQGWETQYF.

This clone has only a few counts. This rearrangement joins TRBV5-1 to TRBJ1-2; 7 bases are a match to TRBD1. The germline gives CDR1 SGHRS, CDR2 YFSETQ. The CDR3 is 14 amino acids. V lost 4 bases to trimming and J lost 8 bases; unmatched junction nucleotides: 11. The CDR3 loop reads CASSPEGQRYGYTF. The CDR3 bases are TGCGCCAGCAGCCCCGAGGGACAGCGCTACGGCTACACCTTC.

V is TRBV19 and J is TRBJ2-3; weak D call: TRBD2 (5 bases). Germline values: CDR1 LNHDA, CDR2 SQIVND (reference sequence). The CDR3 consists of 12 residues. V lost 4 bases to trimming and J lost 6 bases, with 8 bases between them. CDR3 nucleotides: TGTGCCAGTAGTAGAAGAGGGGATACGCAGTATTTT. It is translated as CASSRRGDTQYF.

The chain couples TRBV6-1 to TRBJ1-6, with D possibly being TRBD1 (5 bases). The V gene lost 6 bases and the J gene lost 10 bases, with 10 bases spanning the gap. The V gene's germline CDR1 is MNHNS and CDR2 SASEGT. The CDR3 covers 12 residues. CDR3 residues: CASRAGTSPLHF. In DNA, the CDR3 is TGTGCCAGCAGGGCAGGGACCTCACCCCTCCACTTT.

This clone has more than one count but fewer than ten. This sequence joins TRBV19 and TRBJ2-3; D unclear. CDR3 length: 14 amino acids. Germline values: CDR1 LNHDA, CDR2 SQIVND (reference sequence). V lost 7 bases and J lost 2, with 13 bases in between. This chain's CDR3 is CASKFGVATDTQYF. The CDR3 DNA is TGTGCCAGTAAATTCGGCGTTGCCACAGATACGCAGTATTTT.

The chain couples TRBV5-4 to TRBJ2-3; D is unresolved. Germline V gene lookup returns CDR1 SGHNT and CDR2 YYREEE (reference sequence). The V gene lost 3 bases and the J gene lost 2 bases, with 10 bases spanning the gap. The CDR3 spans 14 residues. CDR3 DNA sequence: TGTGCCAGCAGCTCGCCGACGGTCACAGATACGCAGTATTTT. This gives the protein CASSSPTVTDTQYF.